The source of this T cell receptor beta chain is a study of technical replicates of blood from several donors. Clones were sequenced by immunoSEQ multiplex PCR, and TCRdb holds only the in-frame ones, with some missing. The sample includes about 82,000 clones, roughly nine tenths of them seen just once. CDR1 SGHNT and CDR2 YYREEE come from the germline V gene (reference sequence). CDR3 size: 15 residues. The junction had 5 bases not matched to a gene; V was cut back by 2 bases and J by 6 bases. The TCR originated in a human donor in good health. Sequenced: T cells isolated from PBMCs. The V call is TRBV5-4, the J call TRBJ2-1, with 10 bases matching TRBD1. CDR3 protein: CASSFRDRGSNEQFF. The CDR3 coding sequence is TGTGCCAGCAGCTTCCGGGACAGGGGATCCAATGAGCAGTTCTTC.